These T cell receptor beta chains were read from a single sample in a study of CD8 T cells in ankylosing spondylitis. Each CDR3 protein is one row after TCRdb ran MiXCR on the 5' RACE reads. The sample has approximately 260,000 distinct CDR3 sequences; roughly 18% are singletons. Source material: blood, either unsorted or a sorted T cell fraction (not recorded which). These receptors were collected from a male donor with ankylosing spondylitis or in good health (not recorded which). Both conserved end residues are part of each CDR3. The D gene is left open where the match is weak. Expanded clones get a size class; other rows say once, few or many, or leave the size out.

J | size | V | D | DNA | CDR3
TRBJ2-1 | few | TRBV9 | TRBD2 | TGTGCCAGCAGCGGAGGGACTAGCGGGAGCAGTGAGCAGTTCTTC | CASSGGTSGSSEQFF
TRBJ2-1 | few | TRBV20-1 | TRBD1 | TGCAGTGCTAGGGGGGACAGCCTTCGCTACAATGAGCAGTTCTTC | CSARGDSLRYNEQFF
TRBJ2-1 | . | TRBV12-3/TRBV12-4 | TRBD2 | TGTGCCAGCAGCCCCATACTAGCGGAGCCCCCCCACAATGAGCAGTTCTTC | CASSPILAEPPHNEQFF
TRBJ1-2 | . | TRBV9 | TRBD1 | TGTGCCAGCAGCGCCTACGTGGGACAGGGATCCTATGGCTACACCTTC | CASSAYVGQGSYGYTF
TRBJ2-1 | . | TRBV5-6 | . | TGTGCCAGCAGTACTACCTATACTGAGCAGTTCTTC | CASSTTYTEQFF
TRBJ2-6 | . | TRBV12-3/TRBV12-4 | . | TGTGCCAGCACTCATAAGACAGGATCGCCAATTAGTGGGGCCAACGTCCTGACTTTC | CASTHKTGSPISGANVLTF
TRBJ2-7 | . | TRBV29-1 | TRBD1 | TGCAGCGTTGAAGTAGGGGGCAAATACGAGCAGTACTTC | CSVEVGGKYEQYF
TRBJ2-3 | few | TRBV18 | . | TGTGCCAGCTCACCGCAGGAGAGGGGAGACACAGATACGCAGTATTTT | CASSPQERGDTDTQYF
TRBJ2-7 | many | TRBV29-1 | . | TGCAGCGTTGAAGAGCGGGACCGCTACGAGCAGTACTTC | CSVEERDRYEQYF
TRBJ2-7 | few | TRBV7-9 | TRBD2 | TGTGCCAGCAGCTTCGGGACTAGCGGAGGCTACGAGCAGTACTTC | CASSFGTSGGYEQYF
TRBJ2-6 | . | TRBV2 | . | TGTGCCAGCCGATTGGACCCACGCTCTGGGGCCAACGTCCTGACTTTC | CASRLDPRSGANVLTF
TRBJ2-3 | . | TRBV29-1 | TRBD1 | TGCAGCGTTTACCGGGACAGTACTAGCACAGATACGCAGTATTTT | CSVYRDSTSTDTQYF
TRBJ2-3 | . | TRBV5-1 | TRBD2 | TGCGCCAGCAACTTGGAAGCGGGAGGTTACACAGATACGCAGTATTTT | CASNLEAGGYTDTQYF
TRBJ2-5 | . | TRBV7-9 | TRBD1 | TGTGCCAGCAGCGGACTACAGGGGGCTGGAGAGACCCAGTACTTC | CASSGLQGAGETQYF
TRBJ2-5 | . | TRBV18 | . | TGTGCCAGCTCAACCGGACTGAGCCAAGAGACCCAGTACTTC | CASSTGLSQETQYF
TRBJ1-2 | few | TRBV20-1 | . | TGCAGTGCTAGAACAGGGAACTATGGCTACACCTTC | CSARTGNYGYTF
TRBJ2-3 | . | TRBV20-1 | . | TGCAGTGCTAGTCGTTACCATCGGGCCGAGAGGGACACAGATACGCAGTATTTT | CSASRYHRAERDTDTQYF
TRBJ2-2 | few | TRBV12-3/TRBV12-4 | TRBD2 | TGTGCCAGCAGTTCCGGAACCCGTGCGGGAGGGACCGGGGAGCTGTTTTTT | CASSSGTRAGGTGELFF
TRBJ2-7 | few | TRBV27 | . | TGTGCCAGCAGACCCACCGGACACTACGAGCAGTACTTC | CASRPTGHYEQYF
TRBJ2-1 | few | TRBV29-1 | . | TGCAGCGTTGATCGGGAAGTCCATGAGCAGTTCTTC | CSVDREVHEQFF
TRBJ1-1 | few | TRBV10-3 | TRBD1 | TGTGCCATCAGTGAGATAACAGGGGACACTGAAGCTTTCTTT | CAISEITGDTEAFF
TRBJ1-3 | many | TRBV29-1 | . | TGCAGCGCCGGCGGGACCGCTGGAAACACCATATATTTT | CSAGGTAGNTIYF
TRBJ2-3 | many | TRBV27 | TRBD1 | TGTGCCAGCAGTTTACAGGGGGCTATCGGCACAGATACGCAGTATTTT | CASSLQGAIGTDTQYF
TRBJ2-1 | many | TRBV4-3 | TRBD1 | TGCGCCAGCAGCCAAAAGGACAGGAGAGAATACAATGAGCAGTTCTTC | CASSQKDRREYNEQFF
TRBJ2-3 | . | TRBV4-1 | . | TGCGCCAGCAGCCAAGTTTTCGACAGCACAGATACGCAGTATTTT | CASSQVFDSTDTQYF
TRBJ2-5 | many | TRBV6-5 | TRBD1 | TGTGCCAGCAGTTACGGGGACAGGGACTACCGGGAGACCCAGTACTTC | CASSYGDRDYRETQYF
TRBJ1-5 | . | TRBV4-2 | TRBD1 | TGTGCCAGCAGCCAACATACCGGGACAGGGGATGTTCGGCAGCCCCAGCATTTT | CASSQHTGTGDVRQPQHF
TRBJ2-5 | . | TRBV7-3 | . | TGTGCCAGCAGCTTAGATCCGCGCCCTCGAGAGACCCAGTACTTC | CASSLDPRPRETQYF
TRBJ2-1 | . | TRBV12-3/TRBV12-4 | . | TGTGCCAGCAGTCCCGTCCGGGAGTGGAATGAGCAGTTCTTC | CASSPVREWNEQFF
TRBJ2-3 | . | TRBV7-2 | TRBD2 | TGTGCCAGCAGCTACCGACTAGCGGGAGAGGGTGCAGATACGCAGTATTTT | CASSYRLAGEGADTQYF
TRBJ2-7 | . | TRBV4-1 | . | TGCGCCAGCAGCCAGGTAGGACTTTACGACTCCTACGAGCAGTACTTC | CASSQVGLYDSYEQYF
TRBJ2-1 | few | TRBV15 | . | TGTGCCACCAGCAGAGGAACACAGGACTATGAGCAGTTCTTC | CATSRGTQDYEQFF
TRBJ2-3 | few | TRBV20-1 | TRBD2 | TGCAGTGCTACTCTAGCGGGAGTATCAGATACGCAGTATTTT | CSATLAGVSDTQYF
TRBJ1-2 | few | TRBV7-2 | . | TGTGCCAGCAGCTCCGGCAGGGGCTATGGCTACACCTTC | CASSSGRGYGYTF
TRBJ2-1 | . | TRBV4-3 | . | TGCGCCAGCAGCCAAGATTGGGGAGCGGGCATATACAATGAGCAGTTCTTC | CASSQDWGAGIYNEQFF
TRBJ2-7 | . | TRBV5-1 | TRBD2 | TGCGCCAGCAGCTTGGTACCCGCGGGAGAAACCGAGCAGTACTTC | CASSLVPAGETEQYF
TRBJ2-1 | . | TRBV12-3/TRBV12-4 | TRBD1 | TGTGCCGTTTGGGACAGCTCCTACAATGAGCAGTTCTTC | CAVWDSSYNEQFF
TRBJ2-7 | few | TRBV27 | TRBD1 | TGTGCCAGCAGTTTAATTCAGGGGGTCTACGAGCAGTACTTC | CASSLIQGVYEQYF
TRBJ1-2 | . | TRBV9 | . | TGTGCCAGCAGCGTAATCGCAGGGTTTGGCTACACCTTC | CASSVIAGFGYTF
TRBJ2-7 | . | TRBV7-2 | . | TGTGCCAGCAGCTTAGTCGTTCGAGACAACTCCTACGAGCAGTACTTC | CASSLVVRDNSYEQYF
TRBJ2-2 | many | TRBV7-8 | . | TGTGCCAGCAGCTTATACGGGACGAACACCGGGGAGCTGTTTTTT | CASSLYGTNTGELFF
TRBJ2-7 | few | TRBV7-9 | TRBD2 | TGTGCCAGCAGCTTCGTTCGGGAGGGGGAGCAGTACTTC | CASSFVREGEQYF